The clone carrying this TCR beta chain occurred a few times. Its antigen is still unknown. The sample belongs to a study of T cells in Graves' hyperthyroidism and ophthalmopathy. In the study overall: Initial diagnosis, before any treatment, was when peripheral blood was collected. Points from the study as a whole: Before onset, ophthalmopathy was predicted by the model a median around 6.2 months earlier.

The study enrolled patients aged 18 to 65 with newly diagnosed hyperthyroidism of under 2 months' duration. Researchers took RNA transcripts and amplified the TCR beta CDR3 regions from them. In the first-round RT-PCR of the TCR CDR3, the HTBI primer set was used. TCRdb passed the multiplex PCR reads through MiXCR, listing each CDR3 protein once. The table includes roughly 700,000 distinct CDR3 sequences, over 35% detected once. Sequences were obtained from blood. The receptor comes from a woman between 40 and 55 years old with Graves' hyperthyroidism.

CDR3 amino acids: CASSVTEPLSGANVLTF. The DNA for the CDR3 is TGTGCCAGCAGCGTGACAGAGCCTCTCTCTGGGGCCAACGTCCTGACTTTC. This sequence joins TRBV7-2 and TRBJ2-6; D is perhaps TRBD1 (5 bases). The CDR3 totals 17 residues. Per germline, CDR1 SGHTA and CDR2 FQGNSA. Trimming removed 5 bases from V and 0 bases from J, with 14 bases in between.